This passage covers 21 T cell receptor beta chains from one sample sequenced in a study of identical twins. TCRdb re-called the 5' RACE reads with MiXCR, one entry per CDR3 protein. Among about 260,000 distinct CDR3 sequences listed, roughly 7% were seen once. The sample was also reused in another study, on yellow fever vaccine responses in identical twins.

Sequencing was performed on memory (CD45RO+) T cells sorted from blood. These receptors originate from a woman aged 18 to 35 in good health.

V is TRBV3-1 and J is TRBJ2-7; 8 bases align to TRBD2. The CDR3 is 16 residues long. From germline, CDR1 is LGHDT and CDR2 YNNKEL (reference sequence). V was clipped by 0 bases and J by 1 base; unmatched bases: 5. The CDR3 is CASSQDSGGGSYEQYF. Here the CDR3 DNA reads TGTGCCAGCAGCCAAGACAGCGGGGGTGGATCCTACGAGCAGTACTTC.

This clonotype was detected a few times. The CDR3 loop reads CASSPRNREETQYF. The CDR3 nucleotides are TGTGCCAGCAGTCCCCGCAACAGGGAAGAGACCCAGTACTTC. The chain employs TRBV7-2 and TRBJ2-5; D may be TRBD1 (6 bases). The CDR3 extends over 14 amino acids. In germline, CDR1 is SGHTA, CDR2 FQGNSA. The V gene lost 6 bases and the J gene lost 3 bases, with 14 bases spanning the gap.

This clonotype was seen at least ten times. CDR3 nucleotides: TGCGCCAGCAGCTTACGGGACGGATACACAGATACGCAGTATTTT. Residues: CASSLRDGYTDTQYF. The rearrangement joins TRBV5-1 to TRBJ2-3; D may match TRBD1 or TRBD2 (5 bases each). Trimming pared 2 bases from V and 2 bases from J, leaving 12 bases between. The CDR3 spans 15 residues. Germline CDR1 reads SGHRS; CDR2 reads YFSETQ.

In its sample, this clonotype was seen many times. The CDR3 DNA follows: TGTGCCAGCAGTGCGGGGACAGGAGCGCAGTACTTC. Translating it yields CASSAGTGAQYF. The V call is TRBV2, the J call TRBJ2-7; TRBD1 matches at 8 bases. In germline, CDR1 is SNHLY, CDR2 FYNNEI. Trimming cost V 4 bases and J 9 bases; bases outside gene matches: 5. The CDR3 is made up of 12 amino acids.

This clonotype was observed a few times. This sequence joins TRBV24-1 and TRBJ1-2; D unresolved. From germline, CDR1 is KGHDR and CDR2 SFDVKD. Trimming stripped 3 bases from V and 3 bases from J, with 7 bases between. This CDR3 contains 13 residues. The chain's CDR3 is CATSDPYYYGYTF. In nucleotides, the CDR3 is TGTGCCACCAGTGATCCCTATTACTATGGCTACACCTTC.

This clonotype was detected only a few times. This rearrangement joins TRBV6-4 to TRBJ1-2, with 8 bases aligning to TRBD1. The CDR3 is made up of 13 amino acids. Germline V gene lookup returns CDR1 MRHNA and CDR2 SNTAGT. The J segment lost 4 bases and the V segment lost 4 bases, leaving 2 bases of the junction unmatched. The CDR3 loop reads CASSGGTGYGYTF. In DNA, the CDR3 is TGTGCCAGCAGTGGCGGGACAGGCTATGGCTACACCTTC.

Here the CDR3 reads CSVPGVGETQYF. For the CDR3, the DNA is TGCAGTGTTCCGGGAGTTGGAGAGACCCAGTACTTC. The chain combines TRBV20-1 with TRBJ2-5, with D possibly matching TRBD2 (6 bases). CDR1 DFQATT and CDR2 SNEGSKA come from the germline V gene (reference sequence). The CDR3 contains 12 residues. With 7 bases removed from V and 4 bases from J, the gap between germline ends came to 13 bases.

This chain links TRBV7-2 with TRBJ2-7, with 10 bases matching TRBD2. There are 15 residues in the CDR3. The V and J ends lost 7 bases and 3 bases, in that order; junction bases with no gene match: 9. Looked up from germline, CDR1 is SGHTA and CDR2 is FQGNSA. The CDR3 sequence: CASKTSGGGNYEQYF. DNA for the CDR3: TGTGCCAGCAAAACCAGCGGGGGGGGAAACTACGAGCAGTACTTC. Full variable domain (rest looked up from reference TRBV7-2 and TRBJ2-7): GAGVSQSPSNKVTEKGKDVELRCDPISGHTALYWYRQSLGQGLEFLIYFQGNSAPDKSGLPSDRFSAERTGGSVSTLTIQRTQQEDSAVYLCASKTSGGGNYEQYFGPGTRLTVT.

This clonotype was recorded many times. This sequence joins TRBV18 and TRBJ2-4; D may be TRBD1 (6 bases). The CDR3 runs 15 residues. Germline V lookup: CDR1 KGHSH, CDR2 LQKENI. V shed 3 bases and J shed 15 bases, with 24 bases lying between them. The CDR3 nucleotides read TGTGCCAGCTCACCCGGATTACGACAGGCCGGTCCTCCGTACTTC. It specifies CASSPGLRQAGPPYF.

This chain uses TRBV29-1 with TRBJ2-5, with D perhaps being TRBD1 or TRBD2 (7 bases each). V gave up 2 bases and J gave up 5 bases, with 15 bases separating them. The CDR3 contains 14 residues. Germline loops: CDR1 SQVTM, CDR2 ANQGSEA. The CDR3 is CSVEKAGGGETQYF. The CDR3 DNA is TGCAGCGTTGAAAAGGCAGGGGGAGGGGAGACCCAGTACTTC.

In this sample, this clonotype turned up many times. This chain's CDR3 is CASSSDITGDTIYF. The DNA for the CDR3 is TGTGCCAGCAGCTCCGACATCACTGGGGACACCATATATTTT. The rearrangement joins TRBV12-3 or TRBV12-4 to TRBJ1-3; unclear D gene. With 6 bases removed from V and 8 bases from J, the gap between germline ends came to 17 bases. The CDR3 extends over 14 amino acids.

The CDR3 DNA sequence: TGTGCCAGCAGGAGGACAGGCGGCTACGAGCAGTACTTC. This gives the protein CASRRTGGYEQYF. V gene TRBV2 combines with J gene TRBJ2-7, with TRBD1 identical over 7 bases. The V gene's germline CDR1 is SNHLY and CDR2 FYNNEI. CDR3 length: 13 amino acids. V shed 6 bases, J shed 3 bases, and the junction held 5 bases outside the gene matches.

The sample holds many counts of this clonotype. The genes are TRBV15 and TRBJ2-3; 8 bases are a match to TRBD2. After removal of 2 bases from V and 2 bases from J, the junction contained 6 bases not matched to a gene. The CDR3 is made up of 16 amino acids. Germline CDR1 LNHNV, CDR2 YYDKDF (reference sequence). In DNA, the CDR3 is TGTGCCACCAGCAGATCCGGGGGGGGTAACACAGATACGCAGTATTTT. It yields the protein CATSRSGGGNTDTQYF. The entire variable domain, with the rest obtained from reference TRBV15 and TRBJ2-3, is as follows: DAMVIQNPRYQVTQFGKPVTLSCSQTLNHNVMYWYQQKSSQAPKLLFHYYDKDFNNEADTPDNFQSRRPNTSFCFLDIRSPGLGDTAMYLCATSRSGGGNTDTQYFGPGTRLTVL.

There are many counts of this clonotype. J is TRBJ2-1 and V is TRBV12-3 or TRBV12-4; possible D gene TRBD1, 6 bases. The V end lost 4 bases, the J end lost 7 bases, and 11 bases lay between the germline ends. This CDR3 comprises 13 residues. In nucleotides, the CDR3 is TGTGCCAGCAGTTACAGGGCTGGGAATGAGCAGTTCTTC. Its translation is CASSYRAGNEQFF.

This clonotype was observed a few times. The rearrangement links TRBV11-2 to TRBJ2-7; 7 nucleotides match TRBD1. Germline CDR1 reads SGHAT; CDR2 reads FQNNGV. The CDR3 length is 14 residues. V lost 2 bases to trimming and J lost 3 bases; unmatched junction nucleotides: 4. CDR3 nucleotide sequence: TGTGCCAGCAGCTTAAGTAGGGGGCTCTACGAGCAGTACGTC. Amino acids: CASSLSRGLYEQYV.

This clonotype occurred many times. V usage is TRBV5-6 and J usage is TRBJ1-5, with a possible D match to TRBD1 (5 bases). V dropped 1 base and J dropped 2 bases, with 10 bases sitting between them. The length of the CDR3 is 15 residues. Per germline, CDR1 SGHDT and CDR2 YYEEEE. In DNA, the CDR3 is TGTGCCAGCAGCTTGTATTTGGGGGGCAATCAGCCCCAGCATTTT. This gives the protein CASSLYLGGNQPQHF.

The chain's CDR3 is CASSLTLGGAWRGQAGELFF. DNA for the CDR3: TGTGCCAGCAGCTTAACTTTAGGGGGAGCTTGGAGGGGCCAGGCCGGGGAGCTGTTTTTT. The rearrangement uses TRBV7-3 and TRBJ2-2, with D perhaps matching TRBD1 or TRBD2 (6 bases each). The CDR3 covers 20 residues. Germline loops: CDR1 SGHTA, CDR2 FQGTGA. V was cut by 0 bases and J by 6 bases, with 26 bases left in between.

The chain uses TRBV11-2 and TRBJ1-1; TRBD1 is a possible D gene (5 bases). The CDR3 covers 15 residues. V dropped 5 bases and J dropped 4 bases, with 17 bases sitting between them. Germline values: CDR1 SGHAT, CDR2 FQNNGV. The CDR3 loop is CASSPDRLGGTEAFF. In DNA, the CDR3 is TGTGCCAGCAGCCCTGACAGATTAGGAGGCACTGAAGCTTTCTTT.

The CDR3 bases are TGCGCCAGCAGCTTGGGACTGAATAGCACAGATACGCAGTATTTT. Residues: CASSLGLNSTDTQYF. The rearrangement uses TRBV5-1 and TRBJ2-3; D gene unclear. Germline V gene sequence: CDR1 SGHRS, CDR2 YFSETQ. The CDR3 consists of 15 residues. The V and J ends lost 0 bases and 0 bases respectively, with 8 bases between them.

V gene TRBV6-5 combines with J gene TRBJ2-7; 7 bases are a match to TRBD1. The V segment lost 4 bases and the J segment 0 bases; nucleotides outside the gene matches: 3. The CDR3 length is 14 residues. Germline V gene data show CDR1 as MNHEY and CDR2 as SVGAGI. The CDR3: CASSSTGSSYEQYV. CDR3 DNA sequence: TGTGCCAGCAGTTCGACAGGGAGCTCCTACGAGCAGTACGTC.

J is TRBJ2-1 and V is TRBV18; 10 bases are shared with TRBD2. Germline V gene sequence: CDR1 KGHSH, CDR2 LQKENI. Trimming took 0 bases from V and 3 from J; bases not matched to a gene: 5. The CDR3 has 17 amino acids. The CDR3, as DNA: TGTGCCAGCTCACCACCGACCGGACTAGCGGACTACAATGAGCAGTTCTTC. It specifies CASSPPTGLADYNEQFF.